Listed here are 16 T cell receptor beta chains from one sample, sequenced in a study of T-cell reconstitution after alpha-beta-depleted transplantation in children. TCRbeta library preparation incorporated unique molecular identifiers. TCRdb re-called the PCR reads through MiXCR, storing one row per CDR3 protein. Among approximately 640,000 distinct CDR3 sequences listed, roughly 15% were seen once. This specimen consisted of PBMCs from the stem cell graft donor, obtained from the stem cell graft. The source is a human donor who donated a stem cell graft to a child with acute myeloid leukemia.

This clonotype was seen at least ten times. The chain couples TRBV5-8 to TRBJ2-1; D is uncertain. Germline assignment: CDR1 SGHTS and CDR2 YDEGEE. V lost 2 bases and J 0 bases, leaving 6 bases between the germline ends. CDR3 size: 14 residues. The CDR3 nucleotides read TGTGCCAGCAGCTTCCCCATCTCCTACAATGAGCAGTTCTTC. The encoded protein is CASSFPISYNEQFF.

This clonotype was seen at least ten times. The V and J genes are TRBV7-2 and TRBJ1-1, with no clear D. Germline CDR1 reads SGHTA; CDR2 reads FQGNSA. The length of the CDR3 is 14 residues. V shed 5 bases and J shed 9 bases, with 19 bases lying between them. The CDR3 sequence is CASSDPNLVSKAFF. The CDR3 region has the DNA TGTGCCAGCAGCGACCCCAATTTGGTTTCTAAAGCTTTCTTT.

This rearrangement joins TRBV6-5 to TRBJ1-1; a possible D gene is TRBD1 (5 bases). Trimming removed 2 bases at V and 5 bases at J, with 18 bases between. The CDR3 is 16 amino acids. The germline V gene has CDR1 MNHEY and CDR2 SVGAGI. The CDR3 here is CASSYPDRRGRTEAFF. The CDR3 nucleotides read TGTGCCAGCAGTTACCCAGATCGACGGGGCAGGACTGAAGCTTTCTTT.

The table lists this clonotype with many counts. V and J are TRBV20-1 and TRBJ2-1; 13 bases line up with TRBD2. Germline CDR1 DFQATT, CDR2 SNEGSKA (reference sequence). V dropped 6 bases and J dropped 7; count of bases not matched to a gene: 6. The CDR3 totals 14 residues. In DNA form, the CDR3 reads TGCAGTGCGCAACTAGCGGGGGGGTGGAATGAGCAGTTCTTC. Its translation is CSAQLAGGWNEQFF.

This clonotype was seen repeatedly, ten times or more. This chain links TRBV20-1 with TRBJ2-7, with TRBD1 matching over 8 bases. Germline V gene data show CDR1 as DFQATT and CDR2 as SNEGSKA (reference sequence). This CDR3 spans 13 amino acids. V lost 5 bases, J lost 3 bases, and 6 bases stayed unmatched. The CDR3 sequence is CSAVPGQVYEQYF. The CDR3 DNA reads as TGCAGTGCTGTACCGGGACAGGTCTACGAGCAGTACTTC.

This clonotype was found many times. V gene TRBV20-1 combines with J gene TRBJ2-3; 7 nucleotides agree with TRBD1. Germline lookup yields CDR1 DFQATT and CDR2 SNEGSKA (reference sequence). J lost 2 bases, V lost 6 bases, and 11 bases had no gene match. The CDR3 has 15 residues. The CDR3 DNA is TGCAGTGCCAGAAAAATACAGGGGATCACAGATACGCAGTATTTT. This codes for CSARKIQGITDTQYF.

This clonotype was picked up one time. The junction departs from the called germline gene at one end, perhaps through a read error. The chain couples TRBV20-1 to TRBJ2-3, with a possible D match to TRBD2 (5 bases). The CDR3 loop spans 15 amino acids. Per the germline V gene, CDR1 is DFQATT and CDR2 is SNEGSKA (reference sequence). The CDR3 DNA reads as TGCTGTGCTACCGGAGCGGTATCTAGCACAGATACGCAGTATTTT. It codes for CCATGAVSSTDTQYF.

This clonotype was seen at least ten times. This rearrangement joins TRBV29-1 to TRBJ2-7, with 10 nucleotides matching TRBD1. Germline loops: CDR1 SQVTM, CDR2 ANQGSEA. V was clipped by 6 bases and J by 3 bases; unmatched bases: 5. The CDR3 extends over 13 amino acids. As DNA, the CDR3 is TGCAGCGTCCGGGACAGGGGCCTCTACGAGCAGTACTTC. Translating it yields CSVRDRGLYEQYF.

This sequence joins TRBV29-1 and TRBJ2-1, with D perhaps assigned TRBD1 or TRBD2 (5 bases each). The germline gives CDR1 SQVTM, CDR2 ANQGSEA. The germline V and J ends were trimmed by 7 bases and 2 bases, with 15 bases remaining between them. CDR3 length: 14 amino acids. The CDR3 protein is CSATGTETYNEQFF. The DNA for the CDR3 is TGCAGCGCCACCGGGACCGAAACCTACAATGAGCAGTTCTTC.

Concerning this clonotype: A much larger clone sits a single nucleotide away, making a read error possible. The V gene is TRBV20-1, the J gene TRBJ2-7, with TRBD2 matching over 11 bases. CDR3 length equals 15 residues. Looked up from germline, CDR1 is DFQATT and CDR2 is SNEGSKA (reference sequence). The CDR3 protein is CSASLGLAEFYEQHF. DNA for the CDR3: TGCAGTGCTAGTCTGGGACTAGCGGAGTTCTACGAGCAGCACTTC.

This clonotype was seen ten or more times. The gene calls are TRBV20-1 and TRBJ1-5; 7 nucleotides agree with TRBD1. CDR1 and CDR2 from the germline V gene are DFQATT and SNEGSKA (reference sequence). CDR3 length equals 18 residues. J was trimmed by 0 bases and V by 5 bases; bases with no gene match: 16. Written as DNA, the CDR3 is TGCAGTGCTCCGCGAGACCTAACAGGGGACGATAGCAATCAGCCCCAGCATTTT. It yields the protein CSAPRDLTGDDSNQPQHF.

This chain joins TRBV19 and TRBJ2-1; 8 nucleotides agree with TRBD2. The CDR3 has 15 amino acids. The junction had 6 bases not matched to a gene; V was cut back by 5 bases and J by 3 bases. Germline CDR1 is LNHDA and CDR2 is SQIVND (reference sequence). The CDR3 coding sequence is TGTGCCAGTAGTCGGGCGGGGGGCTACTACAATGAGCAGTTCTTC. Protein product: CASSRAGGYYNEQFF.

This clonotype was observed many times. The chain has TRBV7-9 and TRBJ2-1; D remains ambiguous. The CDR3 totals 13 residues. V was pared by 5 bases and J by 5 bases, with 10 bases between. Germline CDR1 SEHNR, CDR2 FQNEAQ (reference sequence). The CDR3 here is CASSPSKNNEQFF. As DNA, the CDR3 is TGTGCCAGCAGCCCCAGTAAGAACAATGAGCAGTTCTTC.

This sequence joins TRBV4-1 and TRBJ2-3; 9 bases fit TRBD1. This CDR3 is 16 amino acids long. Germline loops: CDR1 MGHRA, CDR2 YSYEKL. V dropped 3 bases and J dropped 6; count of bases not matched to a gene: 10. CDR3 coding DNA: TGCGCCAGCAGCCAGTTTCCGGGACAGGGCGTGGATACGCAGTATTTT. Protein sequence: CASSQFPGQGVDTQYF.

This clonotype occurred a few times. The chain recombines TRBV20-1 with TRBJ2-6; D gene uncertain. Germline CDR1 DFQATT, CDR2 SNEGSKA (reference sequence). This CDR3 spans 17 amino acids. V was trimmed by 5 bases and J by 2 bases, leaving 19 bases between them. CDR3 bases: TGCAGTGCTCTACCTATATTGTACGGAGCTGGGGCCAACGTCCTGACTTTC. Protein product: CSALPILYGAGANVLTF.

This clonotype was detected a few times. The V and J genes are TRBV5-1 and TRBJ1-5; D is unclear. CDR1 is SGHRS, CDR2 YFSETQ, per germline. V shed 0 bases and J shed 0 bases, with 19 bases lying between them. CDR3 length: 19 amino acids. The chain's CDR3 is CASSLDGSRDENSNQPQHF. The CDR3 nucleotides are TGCGCCAGCAGCTTGGATGGCAGCCGGGATGAGAATAGCAATCAGCCCCAGCATTTT.